These 5 T cell receptor beta chains were sequenced from one sample in a study of cytomegalovirus exposure and HLA in healthy donors. Clones were read by immunoSEQ multiplex PCR, and TCRdb kept only the in-frame ones, dropping some. The table records over 85,000 clones, approximately 95% of them present only once. The sequencing sample was made of PBMCs. The receptors here all came from a woman between 18 and 30 years old in good health and CMV-seronegative.

The chain is built from TRBV5-6 and TRBJ1-1; D perhaps matches TRBD1 (5 bases). Trimming took 4 bases from V and 0 from J, leaving 10 bases between them. Per the germline V gene, CDR1 is SGHDT and CDR2 is YYEEEE. The CDR3 has 14 amino acids. The CDR3: CASSIQAVNTEAFF. The DNA for the CDR3 is TGTGCCAGCAGCATACAGGCAGTGAACACTGAAGCTTTCTTT.

This chain links TRBV6-1 with TRBJ2-1; 10 bases match TRBD2. The CDR3 sequence is 15 residues long. Germline V lookup: CDR1 MNHNS, CDR2 SASEGT. V trimming: 7 bases; J trimming: 8 bases; junction bases outside the gene matches: 11. CDR3 DNA: TGTGCCAGCACACCAGCTAGCGGGAGTTCCGATGAGCAGTTCTTC. It is translated as CASTPASGSSDEQFF.

Comment on this clone: The sample carries other DNA sequences with the same CDR3. The genes are TRBV7-9 and TRBJ2-7; a possible D gene is TRBD1 (5 bases). The CDR3 contains 13 residues. The V and J ends lost 1 base and 4 bases respectively, with 8 bases between them. The germline V gene encodes CDR1 SEHNR and CDR2 FQNEAQ (reference sequence). The CDR3: CASSLEQDYEQYF. The CDR3 coding sequence is TGTGCCAGCAGCTTAGAACAGGATTACGAGCAGTACTTC.

This clone was observed a single time. The J gene is TRBJ1-1, the V gene TRBV19; the D gene is possibly TRBD1 (6 bases). The CDR3 contains 13 residues. CDR1 and CDR2 from the germline V gene are LNHDA and SQIVND (reference sequence). The V end lost 5 bases, the J end lost 7 bases, and 14 bases lay between the germline ends. CDR3 nucleotide sequence: TGTGCCAGTAGTTATAAGGGGGATCTTGAAGCTTTCTTT. Amino acids: CASSYKGDLEAFF.

This clone was seen once. V and J are TRBV15 and TRBJ2-7; TRBD1 matches at 9 bases. CDR1 and CDR2 from the germline V gene are LNHNV and YYDKDF (reference sequence). The CDR3 runs 15 residues. V shed 1 base and J 3 bases; nucleotides not matched to a gene: 4. The CDR3 DNA follows: TGTGCCACCAGCAGAGCAACGGGACAGGGCTACGAGCAGTACTTC. Its protein product is CATSRATGQGYEQYF.